These 26 T cell receptor beta chains share one sample of origin, sequenced in a study of T-cell reconstitution after alpha-beta-depleted transplantation in children. This sample's TCRbeta library carried unique molecular identifier barcodes. TCRdb re-called the PCR reads through MiXCR, storing one row per CDR3 protein. The table records about 610,000 distinct CDR3 sequences, 27% of them present only once. Here the sequenced sample was PBMCs, taken before TCRalphabeta/CD19-depleted stem cell transplant. The receptors here all came from a boy younger than two with Wiskott-Aldrich syndrome, due to receive a stem cell transplant.

V usage is TRBV7-9 and J usage is TRBJ2-3; 11 nucleotides agree with TRBD2. V dropped 6 bases and J dropped 5; count of bases not matched to a gene: 7. The CDR3 spans 15 residues. From germline, CDR1 is SEHNR and CDR2 FQNEAQ (reference sequence). CDR3 in amino acids: CASRLAGVSQDTQYF. DNA of the CDR3: TGTGCCAGCAGACTAGCGGGAGTGTCGCAAGATACGCAGTATTTT.

The J gene is TRBJ2-1, the V gene TRBV20-1; D unresolved. Germline V CDR1 and CDR2: DFQATT, SNEGSKA (reference sequence). The CDR3 runs 14 residues. Trimming stripped 0 bases from V and 3 bases from J, with 9 bases between. In nucleotides, the CDR3 is TGCAGTGCTAGAGATCGAATCCGCTACAATGAGCAGTTCTTC. Its translation: CSARDRIRYNEQFF.

This chain joins TRBV5-6 and TRBJ2-1; TRBD1 is a possible D gene (5 bases). Trimming left V 6 bases short and J 1 base short, with 20 bases between. Looked up from germline, CDR1 is SGHDT and CDR2 is YYEEEE. This CDR3 is built from 17 residues. CDR3 sequence reads: CASIEGPRANSYNEQFF. CDR3 sequence (DNA): TGTGCCAGCATCGAAGGTCCCAGGGCTAATTCCTACAATGAGCAGTTCTTC.

The gene calls are TRBV20-1 and TRBJ1-6; perhaps TRBD1 as D (5 bases). The length of the CDR3 is 15 residues. Germline loops: CDR1 DFQATT, CDR2 SNEGSKA (reference sequence). The germline V and J ends were trimmed by 0 bases and 7 bases, with 13 bases remaining between them. CDR3 nucleotides: TGCAGTGCTAGAGATTTGGAACAGGCAAATTCACCCCTCCACTTT. It is translated as CSARDLEQANSPLHF.

This clonotype showed up just a few times. The chain has TRBV3-1 and TRBJ2-7; D might be TRBD1 (5 bases). V was clipped by 1 base and J by 6 bases, with 10 bases between them. Per the germline V gene, CDR1 is LGHDT and CDR2 is YNNKEL (reference sequence). This CDR3 spans 13 amino acids. As DNA, the CDR3 is TGTGCCAGCAGCCAAGTGCAGGGTGGCGAGCAGTACTTC. Residues: CASSQVQGGEQYF.

The chain uses TRBV27 and TRBJ2-1; 9 bases align to TRBD2. V dropped 5 bases and J dropped 6; count of bases not matched to a gene: 11. The germline V gene has CDR1 MNHEY and CDR2 SMNVEV (reference sequence). CDR3 length: 16 residues. DNA for the CDR3: TGTGCCAGCAGTCCGTTCGGACTAGCGAACGGCAATGAGCAGTTCTTC. Translation: CASSPFGLANGNEQFF.

There are a few counts of this clonotype. The V and J genes are TRBV4-1 and TRBJ2-7; no reliable D call. Germline assignment: CDR1 MGHRA and CDR2 YSYEKL. V shed 2 bases and J shed 0 bases, with 17 bases lying between them. The CDR3 runs to 17 residues. CDR3 bases: TGCGCCAGCAGCCAACAAATGGGTGGTCGGCCCTCCTACGAGCAGTACTTC. This encodes CASSQQMGGRPSYEQYF.

On this clonotype itself: The final CDR3 position lacks the conserved phenylalanine or tryptophan, pointing to a likely read error. The chain carries TRBV4-1 and TRBJ2-7; a possible D gene is TRBD2 (5 bases). Germline CDR1 is MGHRA and CDR2 is YSYEKL. The CDR3 runs 14 residues. V was cut by 2 bases and J by 7 bases, with 15 bases left in between. CDR3 sequence: CASSQRGIPWEQYL. For the CDR3, the DNA is TGCGCCAGCAGCCAAAGAGGGATCCCGTGGGAGCAGTACTTA.

This clonotype was seen a handful of times. V and J are TRBV19 and TRBJ1-5, with no clear D. The V end lost 3 bases, the J end lost 7 bases, and 13 bases lay between the germline ends. The CDR3 is made up of 14 amino acids. Germline-derived CDR1 and CDR2 are LNHDA and SQIVND (reference sequence). Here the CDR3 reads CASSIAAGWQPQHF. The CDR3 bases are TGTGCCAGTAGTATCGCGGCAGGATGGCAGCCCCAGCATTTT.

The chain combines TRBV9 with TRBJ2-5; the D gene is possibly TRBD1 (6 bases). This CDR3 is 18 amino acids long. Per germline, CDR1 SGDLS and CDR2 YYNGEE. The germline V and J ends were trimmed by 1 base and 0 bases, with 19 bases remaining between them. The CDR3 nucleotides are TGTGCCAGCAGCGTACGGCCGGGGACACCCCTTTACCAAGAGACCCAGTACTTC. Translating gives CASSVRPGTPLYQETQYF.

The chain links TRBV12-3 or TRBV12-4 to TRBJ2-7, with D perhaps given as TRBD1 or TRBD2 (5 bases each). The germline V and J ends were trimmed by 6 bases and 3 bases, with 21 bases remaining between them. There are 16 residues in the CDR3. The CDR3 region has the DNA TGTGCCAGCAGGCCGCTTCGGGACGCCTGGGGCTACGAGCAGTACTTC. This encodes CASRPLRDAWGYEQYF.

The rearrangement uses TRBV5-8 and TRBJ2-3, with 9 nucleotides matching TRBD1. The germline V gene encodes CDR1 SGHTS and CDR2 YDEGEE. Losses at the gene ends were 4 bases for V and 8 bases for J; bases not matched to a gene: 2. This CDR3 is built from 12 residues. The CDR3 reads CASSRTGVTQYF. In nucleotides, the CDR3 is TGTGCCAGCAGCCGGACAGGGGTTACGCAGTATTTT. The full variable domain, its missing parts supplied by reference TRBV5-8 and TRBJ2-3, is EAGVTQSPTHLIKTRGQQATLRCSPISGHTSVYWYQQALGLGLQFLLWYDEGEERNRGNFPPRFSGRQFPNYSSELNVNALELEDSALYLCASSRTGVTQYFGPGTRLTVL.

The genes are TRBV4-1 and TRBJ1-1, with D perhaps TRBD1 (5 bases). V lost 4 bases to trimming and J lost 2 bases, with 11 bases between them. This CDR3 is built from 14 residues. Germline V CDR1 and CDR2: MGHRA, YSYEKL. The CDR3 reads CASSLRTQNTEAFF. CDR3 sequence (DNA): TGCGCCAGCAGCCTAAGGACACAAAACACTGAAGCTTTCTTT.

The chain uses TRBV6-1 and TRBJ2-1, with 12 bases lining up with TRBD2. V was clipped by 6 bases and J by 6 bases; unmatched bases: 9. The germline V gene encodes CDR1 MNHNS and CDR2 SASEGT. The CDR3 sequence is 16 residues long. The CDR3 spells CASRMELAGGLNEQFF. As DNA, the CDR3 is TGTGCCAGCAGGATGGAGCTAGCGGGAGGGCTCAATGAGCAGTTCTTC.

This clonotype was counted only a few times. The chain is built from TRBV5-1 and TRBJ2-7, with D possibly matching TRBD2 (6 bases). The V gene's germline CDR1 is SGHRS and CDR2 YFSETQ. The ends were cut back, 0 bases at V and 2 bases at J, with 15 bases in the middle. This CDR3 has 16 amino acids. CDR3 DNA sequence: TGCGCCAGCAGCTTGGTCGGGGGAAGAGGGGCCTACGAGCAGTACTTC. Translating gives CASSLVGGRGAYEQYF.

The chain has TRBV5-1 and TRBJ2-2, with a weak D call TRBD2 (6 bases). Germline lookup yields CDR1 SGHRS and CDR2 YFSETQ. Trimming left V 4 bases short and J 4 bases short, with 17 bases between. The CDR3 contains 16 residues. CDR3 nucleotides: TGCGCCAGCAGCCGCGGTCTAGCGCGAATCACCGGGGAGCTGTTTTTT. As protein: CASSRGLARITGELFF.

This clonotype was seen a few times. J is TRBJ1-1 and V is TRBV11-2; no clear D. CDR3 length: 17 amino acids. Per the germline V gene, CDR1 is SGHAT and CDR2 is FQNNGV. The V end lost 1 base, the J end lost 0 bases, and 15 bases lay between the germline ends. The CDR3 DNA reads TGTGCCAGCAGCTTAGTGTCCGGAGAGGGCATGAACACTGAAGCTTTCTTT. It translates to CASSLVSGEGMNTEAFF.

The V call is TRBV10-3, the J call TRBJ2-2, with D hard to call. This CDR3 is built from 14 residues. The V gene lost 3 bases and the J gene lost 4 bases, with 9 bases spanning the gap. Germline-derived CDR1 and CDR2 are ENHRY and SYGVKD. The CDR3 loop reads CAISDRVTTGELFF. In DNA, the CDR3 is TGTGCCATCAGTGACCGGGTTACCACCGGGGAGCTGTTTTTT.

The chain couples TRBV27 to TRBJ1-5; 9 bases match TRBD1. The CDR3 covers 14 residues. CDR1 is MNHEY and CDR2 is SMNVEV in the germline V gene (reference sequence). The J segment lost 7 bases and the V segment lost 6 bases, leaving 7 bases of the junction unmatched. The CDR3 reads CASSRTGASQPQHF. The CDR3 DNA sequence: TGTGCCAGCAGCCGGACAGGGGCTAGCCAGCCCCAGCATTTT.

The CDR3 DNA reads as TGTGCCAGCACGGTTTTACGGGAGGGGGATGAGCAGTTCTTC. Translated, it gives CASTVLREGDEQFF. V usage is TRBV2 and J usage is TRBJ2-1; 8 positions agree with TRBD2. The germline gives CDR1 SNHLY, CDR2 FYNNEI. The ends lost 7 bases at V and 8 bases at J; junction bases unmatched: 10. The CDR3 sequence is 14 residues long.

This chain links TRBV3-1 with TRBJ2-3; a possible D gene is TRBD2 (6 bases). The CDR3 consists of 16 residues. CDR1 is LGHDT and CDR2 is YNNKEL in the germline V gene (reference sequence). V was cut by 0 bases and J by 2 bases, with 12 bases left in between. CDR3 nucleotide sequence: TGTGCCAGCAGCCAAGAGTCAGGAGGGTCCACAGATACGCAGTATTTT. Translation: CASSQESGGSTDTQYF.

The chain links TRBV28 to TRBJ2-7; D possibly corresponds to TRBD1 (5 bases). Germline CDR1 reads MDHEN; CDR2 reads SYDVKM. CDR3 length equals 12 residues. Trimming shortened V by 8 bases and J by 0 bases, and 8 bases separated the two germline ends. This chain's CDR3 is CASGASSYEQYF. The DNA of the CDR3 is TGTGCCAGCGGGGCTAGCTCCTACGAGCAGTACTTC.

The V and J genes are TRBV5-5 and TRBJ2-1; 7 nucleotides agree with TRBD2. V lost 0 bases and J lost 4; bases outside the gene matches: 10. The length of the CDR3 is 17 residues. Germline V lookup: CDR1 SGHKS, CDR2 YYEKEE (reference sequence). In DNA, the CDR3 is TGTGCCAGCAGCTTGGAACGATCTAGCGGTTTATACAATGAGCAGTTCTTC. Protein: CASSLERSSGLYNEQFF.

This clonotype came up a few times. The CDR3 sequence: CASSLDPNDEQFF. CDR3 nucleotide sequence: TGCGCCAGCAGCTTGGACCCGAACGATGAGCAGTTCTTC. This chain uses TRBV5-1 with TRBJ2-1; D is unclear. Germline V gene data show CDR1 as SGHRS and CDR2 as YFSETQ. This CDR3 spans 13 amino acids. The V end lost 0 bases, the J end lost 8 bases, and 9 bases lay between the germline ends.

This clonotype was seen more than once but under ten times. This chain connects TRBV1 to TRBJ2-5; the table gives TRBD1 as D, unverified against the DNA. TRBV1 is given as a pseudogene. This CDR3 has 13 amino acids. CDR3 sequence: CTSSRGIQETQYF. The CDR3 nucleotides read TGCACCAGCAGCCGGGGGATTCAAGAGACCCAGTACTTC.

J is TRBJ2-1 and V is TRBV5-5; D might be TRBD2 (5 bases). Trimming pared 2 bases from V and 1 base from J, leaving 10 bases between. Germline-derived CDR1 and CDR2 are SGHKS and YYEKEE (reference sequence). CDR3 length: 15 residues. CDR3 in DNA: TGTGCCAGCAGCTTTAGCGCAGGTTCCTACAATGAGCAGTTCTTC. It translates to CASSFSAGSYNEQFF.